This T cell receptor beta chain was documented in a study of chemoradiotherapy in HPV16-positive cancers. For the study at large: Functional T-cell assays on a couple of HPV16-positive patients' cells defined candidate HPV-specific clones and common TCR motifs. Overall study results and limits: Only a couple of HPV16-positive patients supplied the functional HPV-specificity definition. Non-HPV-specific T cells did not expand in tumors during treatment, whereas candidate HPV-specific clones and E7-related motifs did.

CDR3 length: 14 amino acids. Trimming shortened V by 7 bases and J by 9 bases, and 19 bases separated the two germline ends. Germline CDR1 reads SGHAT; CDR2 reads FQDESV (reference sequence). Repeated repertoire sampling spanned the course of chemoradiotherapy. The assay was immunoSEQ multiplex PCR, and TCRdb's table has in-frame clones only and misses some. This sample has approximately 3,500 clones, with around nine tenths found just once. For this clone: Its antigen is undetermined.

V usage is TRBV11-1 and J usage is TRBJ2-1; tentatively, D is TRBD2 (6 bases). The TCR was taken from a human donor with HPV-associated anogenital cancer. Here the sequenced sample was tumor tissue, taken from a patient who underwent chemoradiotherapy. As DNA, the CDR3 is TGTGCCAGCACCTGGGACTTAGGAAACAGTGAGCAGTTCTTC. Its translation is CASTWDLGNSEQFF. The complete variable domain, with remaining parts taken from reference TRBV11-1 and TRBJ2-1, reads EAEVAQSPRYKITEKSQAVAFWCDPISGHATLYWYRQILGQGPELLVQFQDESVVDDSQLPKDRFSAERLKGVDSTLKIQPAELGDSAMYLCASTWDLGNSEQFFGPGTRLTVL.